The 18 T cell receptor beta chains reported below all come from one sample, sequenced in a study of regulatory T cells in long-lasting Graves disease. TCR beta libraries were built with iRepertoire HTBI primers and Arm-PCR of CDR3 regions. From the multiplex PCR reads, TCRdb called clonotypes with MiXCR, one entry per CDR3 protein. The repertoire includes about 460,000 distinct CDR3 sequences, around 13% of them detected once, and over 15% sits in the top ten. Time point specified: newly diagnosed GD, antithyroid drugs for less than 3 months. Isolated PBMC RNA provided the starting material for the TCR library. The same sample was also studied in work on T cells in Graves' hyperthyroidism and ophthalmopathy.

The specimen comprised peripheral blood mononuclear cells (PBMCs), sampled at new diagnosis, from a patient treated with antithyroid drugs. The receptors derive from a woman in her fifties or sixties with Graves disease.

This clonotype was observed at least ten times. This chain uses TRBV6-1 with TRBJ1-4; D may be TRBD1 (6 bases). Per germline, CDR1 MNHNS and CDR2 SASEGT. This CDR3 has 17 residues. Trimming cost V 2 bases and J 0 bases, with 13 bases left between them. The CDR3 protein is CASSERWTAATNEKLFF. The CDR3 region has the DNA TGTGCCAGCAGTGAAAGGTGGACAGCCGCAACTAATGAAAAACTGTTTTTT.

This clonotype was recorded a few times. V usage is TRBV6-1 and J usage is TRBJ2-1; the D gene is possibly TRBD1 (5 bases). This CDR3 is 15 amino acids long. In germline, CDR1 is MNHNS, CDR2 SASEGT. V was clipped by 6 bases and J by 7 bases, with 19 bases between them. CDR3 nucleotides: TGTGCCAGCAGCTTGGAAGGGGCGCCAATAAATGAGCAGTTCTTC. Translated: CASSLEGAPINEQFF.

In its sample, this clonotype was seen a few times. V gene TRBV6-1 combines with J gene TRBJ2-3; D is perhaps TRBD1 (5 bases). Germline CDR1 reads MNHNS; CDR2 reads SASEGT. The ends were cut back, 3 bases at V and 0 bases at J, with 13 bases in the middle. This CDR3 region has 16 residues. CDR3 residues: CASSERQGYSTDTQYF. The DNA of the CDR3 is TGTGCCAGCAGTGAGCGGCAGGGCTACAGCACAGATACGCAGTATTTT.

This clonotype was picked up many times. The J gene is TRBJ1-2, the V gene TRBV9; D is possibly TRBD1 (5 bases). The germline gives CDR1 SGDLS, CDR2 YYNGEE. This CDR3 comprises 15 residues. The V end was cut by 0 bases, the J end by 5 bases, with 14 bases between. The CDR3 DNA follows: TGTGCCAGCAGCGTAGGGGAGGGGCAGCTTTATGGCTACACCTTC. This translates into CASSVGEGQLYGYTF. Full variable domain (remainder filled in from reference TRBV9 and TRBJ1-2): DSGVTQTPKHLITATGQRVTLRCSPRSGDLSVYWYQQSLDQGLQFLIQYYNGEERAKGNILERFSAQQFPDLHSELNLSSLELGDSALYFCASSVGEGQLYGYTFGSGTRLTVV.

This clonotype has at least ten counts. The rearrangement links TRBV14 to TRBJ1-1, with D perhaps matching TRBD1 (5 bases). The CDR3 length is 12 residues. V gave up 1 base and J gave up 6 bases, with 6 bases separating them. Germline lookup yields CDR1 SGHDN and CDR2 FVKESK. The CDR3 nucleotides read TGTGCCAGCAGCCAAGGGGGGGCTGAAGCTTTCTTT. As protein: CASSQGGAEAFF.

This clonotype has just a few counts. V is TRBV18 and J is TRBJ2-1, with D perhaps matching TRBD1 (6 bases). The ends were cut back, 5 bases at V and 12 bases at J, with 14 bases in the middle. Germline V lookup: CDR1 KGHSH, CDR2 LQKENI. This CDR3 has 12 amino acids. CDR3: CASSEDGQLQFF. For the CDR3, the DNA is TGTGCCAGCTCAGAAGACGGACAGTTGCAGTTCTTC.

The chain links TRBV5-5 to TRBJ1-2; D perhaps matches TRBD1 (5 bases). Per the germline V gene, CDR1 is SGHKS and CDR2 is YYEKEE (reference sequence). The CDR3 extends over 15 amino acids. With 4 bases removed from V and 4 bases from J, the gap between germline ends came to 17 bases. The CDR3 protein is CASSQETGLLYGYTF. The CDR3, as DNA: TGTGCCAGCAGCCAGGAGACGGGGCTCCTCTATGGCTACACCTTC.

This clonotype appeared many times. V and J are TRBV28 and TRBJ2-7; 7 bases fit TRBD2. The length of the CDR3 is 12 residues. The germline CDR1 and CDR2 sequences are MDHEN and SYDVKM. V shed 8 bases, J shed 4 bases, and the junction held 5 bases outside the gene matches. The CDR3 sequence is CASGGGGYEQYF. Here the CDR3 DNA reads TGTGCCAGCGGGGGGGGGGGTTACGAGCAGTACTTC. Filled out from reference TRBV28 and TRBJ2-7, the complete variable domain reads DVKVTQSSRYLVKRTGEKVFLECVQDMDHENMFWYRQDPGLGLRLIYFSYDVKMKEKGDIPEGYSVSREKKERFSLILESASTNQTSMYLCASGGGGYEQYFGPGTRLTVT.

This clonotype was observed a handful of times. As DNA, the CDR3 is TGTGCCAGTAGTACTGACAGGGGGCGTTTCGGTGAGACCCAGTACTTC. This encodes CASSTDRGRFGETQYF. This chain uses TRBV19 with TRBJ2-5, with 10 bases identical to TRBD1. Trimming took 4 bases from V and 5 from J; bases not matched to a gene: 10. This CDR3 has 16 amino acids. Germline V gives CDR1 LNHDA, CDR2 SQIVND (reference sequence). The whole variable domain, remainder taken from reference TRBV19 and TRBJ2-5, is DGGITQSPKYLFRKEGQNVTLSCEQNLNHDAMYWYRQDPGQGLRLIYYSQIVNDFQKGDIAEGYSVSREKKESFPLTVTSAQKNPTAFYLCASSTDRGRFGETQYFGPGTRLLVL.

This clonotype was observed a few times. The chain employs TRBV6-2 or TRBV6-3 and TRBJ1-5; the D gene is possibly TRBD1 (6 bases). The CDR3 totals 13 residues. Between the trimmed V and J ends, which lost 8 bases and 6 bases, there was a span of 14 bases. The germline V gene encodes CDR1 MNHEY and CDR2 SVGEGT. Here the CDR3 reads CASGGQGGQPQHF. The CDR3 DNA sequence: TGTGCCAGCGGGGGGCAGGGCGGTCAGCCCCAGCATTTT.

The rearrangement joins TRBV3-1 to TRBJ1-1; 10 positions match TRBD1. This CDR3 comprises 18 residues. Trimming removed 0 bases from V and 3 bases from J; junction bases left unmatched: 10. Germline CDR1 reads LGHDT; CDR2 reads YNNKEL (reference sequence). The CDR3 coding sequence is TGTGCCAGCAGCCAAGATTGGGGTACGGGACAGGGGCACACTGAAGCTTTCTTT. Its translation is CASSQDWGTGQGHTEAFF.

On this clonotype itself: A read error may be the cause here, since a much bigger clone is one base away. V usage is TRBV27 and J usage is TRBJ2-7; TRBD1 agrees at 9 bases. Germline V lookup: CDR1 MNHEY, CDR2 SMNVEV (reference sequence). The CDR3 runs 15 residues. CDR3 DNA: TGTGCCAGCAGTTACGCCGGGACAGGGACCGACGAGCAGAACTTC. It specifies CASSYAGTGTDEQNF.

This clonotype turned up a few times. The junction differs from germline at one of its ends, possibly a read error. The CDR3 here is CATSDPGQLAGANVLAF. CDR3 bases: TGTGCCACCAGTGATCCCGGACAGTTAGCCGGGGCCAACGTCCTGGCTTTC. The rearrangement uses TRBV24-1 and TRBJ2-6; D perhaps matches TRBD1 (6 bases). This CDR3 comprises 17 residues. In germline, CDR1 is KGHDR, CDR2 SFDVKD.

This clonotype came up many times. The rearrangement links TRBV6-1 to TRBJ1-4; the D is unclear. V shed 3 bases and J shed 0 bases, with 17 bases lying between them. CDR1 MNHNS and CDR2 SASEGT come from the germline V gene. This CDR3 contains 18 residues. CDR3 sequence (DNA): TGTGCCAGCAGTGACGATATTCGGGGTCTAGCAACTAATGAAAAACTGTTTTTT. Its protein product is CASSDDIRGLATNEKLFF.

This clonotype was detected a few times. The J gene is TRBJ2-2, the V gene TRBV7-3; TRBD2 agrees at 10 bases. After removal of 3 bases from V and 5 bases from J, the junction contained 6 bases not matched to a gene. The CDR3 is 16 amino acids. CDR1 is SGHTA, CDR2 FQGTGA, per germline. The CDR3 nucleotides are TGTGCCAGCAGCTTGTCTAGCGGGAGCGGGACCGGGGAGCTGTTTTTT. It specifies CASSLSSGSGTGELFF. The entire variable domain, with the rest obtained from reference TRBV7-3 and TRBJ2-2, is as follows: GAGVSQTPSNKVTEKGKYVELRCDPISGHTALYWYRQSLGQGPEFLIYFQGTGAADDSGLPNDRFFAVRPEGSVSTLKIQRTERGDSAVYLCASSLSSGSGTGELFFGEGSRLTVL.

The gene calls are TRBV18 and TRBJ1-1; unclear D gene. This CDR3 has 14 residues. Germline CDR1 reads KGHSH; CDR2 reads LQKENI. V was shortened by 1 base and J by 1 base, with 7 bases between the two germline ends. The CDR3 coding sequence is TGTGCCAGCTCACCACGTTCACAGAACACTGAAGCTTTCTTT. Translating it yields CASSPRSQNTEAFF.

Ten or more counts support this clonotype. The chain combines TRBV28 with TRBJ1-2; TRBD1 matches 8 bases. Trimming at V came to 4 bases and at J to 8 bases, leaving 12 bases not matched to a gene. Germline CDR1 MDHEN, CDR2 SYDVKM. The CDR3 sequence is 15 residues long. The CDR3 sequence: CASSYLPDRGDGYTF. The CDR3 DNA is TGTGCCAGCAGTTACTTACCCGACAGGGGCGACGGCTACACCTTC.

This clonotype came up many times. This chain connects TRBV30 to TRBJ2-3, with 14 bases lining up with TRBD2. J gave up 4 bases and V 4 bases, and 4 bases lay outside the gene matches. Germline CDR1 reads GTSNPN; CDR2 reads SVGIG (reference sequence). The length of the CDR3 is 15 residues. For the CDR3, the DNA is TGTGCCTGGACTGGACTAGCGGGAGGTTCAGATACGCAGTATTTT. This gives the protein CAWTGLAGGSDTQYF.